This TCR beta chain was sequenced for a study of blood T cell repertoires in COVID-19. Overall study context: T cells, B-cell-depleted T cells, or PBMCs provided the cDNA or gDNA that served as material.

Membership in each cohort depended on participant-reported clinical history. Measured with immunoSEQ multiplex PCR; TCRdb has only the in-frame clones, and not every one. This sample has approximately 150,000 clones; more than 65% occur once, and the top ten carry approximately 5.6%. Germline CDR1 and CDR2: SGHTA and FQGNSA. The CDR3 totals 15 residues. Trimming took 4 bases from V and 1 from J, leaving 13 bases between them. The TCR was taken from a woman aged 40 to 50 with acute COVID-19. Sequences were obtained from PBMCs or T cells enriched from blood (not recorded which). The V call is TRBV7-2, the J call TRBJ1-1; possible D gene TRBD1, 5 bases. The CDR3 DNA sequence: TGTGCCAGCAGCTCTCCGGGACTTACGAACACTGAAGCTTTCTTT. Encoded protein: CASSSPGLTNTEAFF.